The 18 T cell receptor beta chains below all came from one sample that was sequenced in a study of cytomegalovirus exposure and HLA in healthy donors. Generated by immunoSEQ multiplex PCR, the TCRdb table keeps only in-frame clones and is missing some. This sample carries tens of thousands of clones, less than 85% of them seen once, and the ten largest clones take roughly 20%. The sample taken for sequencing was PBMCs. The receptor source for this set is a man between 18 and 29 years old in good health and CMV-seropositive.

The gene calls are TRBV5-1 and TRBJ2-5, with 10 bases identical to TRBD1. Germline values: CDR1 SGHRS, CDR2 YFSETQ. J was trimmed by 3 bases and V by 4 bases; bases with no gene match: 3. CDR3 length equals 14 residues. The CDR3 bases are TGCGCCAGCAGCACCGGACAGGGGGAAGAGACCCAGTACTTC. This codes for CASSTGQGEETQYF.

The chain joins TRBV5-4 to TRBJ2-7; TRBD2 might be the D (6 bases). Trimming shortened V by 0 bases and J by 7 bases, and 11 bases separated the two germline ends. The V gene's germline CDR1 is SGHNT and CDR2 YYREEE (reference sequence). The CDR3 length is 13 residues. The CDR3 loop reads CASSLAGGLEQYV. DNA for the CDR3: TGTGCCAGCAGCTTGGCCGGGGGTCTGGAGCAGTACGTC.

V is TRBV9 and J is TRBJ1-2, with TRBD1 matching over 8 bases. V shed 4 bases, J shed 5 bases, and the junction held 13 bases outside the gene matches. CDR1 is SGDLS, CDR2 YYNGEE, per germline. CDR3 length: 16 residues. The CDR3 region is CASSNQDRARTYGYTF. The CDR3 coding sequence is TGTGCCAGCAGCAACCAGGACAGGGCCCGGACGTATGGCTACACCTTC.

The chain is built from TRBV5-1 and TRBJ2-2, with 12 bases lining up with TRBD2. V was pared by 9 bases and J by 4 bases, with 13 bases of the junction left unmatched. The germline gives CDR1 SGHRS, CDR2 YFSETQ. The CDR3 has 17 residues. CDR3 sequence: CATDQYRTSGVTGELFF. The CDR3 DNA follows: TGCGCCACCGATCAGTACCGGACTAGCGGGGTCACCGGGGAGCTGTTTTTT.

The J gene is TRBJ1-2, the V gene TRBV7-8, with 8 bases identical to TRBD1. The J segment lost 8 bases and the V segment lost 2 bases, leaving 7 bases of the junction unmatched. CDR1 and CDR2 from the germline V gene are SGHVS and FQNEAQ. This CDR3 has 14 amino acids. CDR3 nucleotides: TGTGCCAGCAGCTTATCCGGGACAGGAGGCGGCTACACCTTC. It encodes CASSLSGTGGGYTF.

The V and J genes are TRBV18 and TRBJ2-7; TRBD2 aligns across 8 bases. CDR1 and CDR2 (germline): KGHSH, LQKENI. V shed 2 bases and J 4 bases; nucleotides not matched to a gene: 10. The CDR3 totals 16 residues. The CDR3 nucleotides are TGTGCCAGCTCACCAGTAGCGGGACTAAGTTCTTACGAGCAGTACGTC. This gives the protein CASSPVAGLSSYEQYV.

V and J are TRBV27 and TRBJ1-5; D remains unclear. The ends were cut back, 7 bases at V and 7 bases at J, with 17 bases in the middle. This CDR3 comprises 14 residues. The germline CDR1 and CDR2 sequences are MNHEY and SMNVEV (reference sequence). The CDR3 nucleotides are TGTGCCAGCACACCGGGTGGAGGGAACCAGCCCCAGCATTTT. This sequence encodes CASTPGGGNQPQHF.

The chain has TRBV2 and TRBJ1-2, with 9 bases fitting TRBD1. The V segment lost 5 bases and the J segment 4 bases; nucleotides outside the gene matches: 5. CDR1 SNHLY and CDR2 FYNNEI come from the germline V gene. This CDR3 is built from 14 residues. CDR3 sequence: CASSTTGGSYGYTF. The CDR3 DNA is TGTGCCAGCAGTACGACAGGGGGATCCTATGGCTACACCTTC.

The chain recombines TRBV5-1 with TRBJ1-5; possibly TRBD1 for D (6 bases). The V gene lost 0 bases and the J gene lost 6 bases, with 10 bases spanning the gap. Germline CDR1 reads SGHRS; CDR2 reads YFSETQ. The CDR3 consists of 14 residues. CDR3 nucleotides: TGCGCCAGCAGCTTGGGGGGAGGGGGTCAGCCCCAGCATTTT. It encodes CASSLGGGGQPQHF.

V gene TRBV18 combines with J gene TRBJ2-1; TRBD2 aligns across 14 bases. CDR3 length: 20 residues. Looked up from germline, CDR1 is KGHSH and CDR2 is LQKENI. V was pared by 4 bases and J by 4 bases, with 15 bases of the junction left unmatched. The CDR3 DNA follows: TGTGCCAGCTCACTCCTTCGGACTAGCGGGAGGTCCTTTATTTACAATGAGCAGTTCTTC. Protein product: CASSLLRTSGRSFIYNEQFF.

The count of this clone is one. The chain links TRBV5-6 to TRBJ1-1; D is perhaps TRBD1 (5 bases). CDR1 SGHDT and CDR2 YYEEEE come from the germline V gene. Trimming cost V 4 bases and J 1 base, with 8 bases left between them. The CDR3 runs to 13 residues. Written as DNA, the CDR3 is TGTGCCAGCAGCAGGGGCAGGAACACTGAAGCTTTCTTT. Its translation: CASSRGRNTEAFF.

The chain recombines TRBV9 with TRBJ1-1; 7 bases map to TRBD1. V gave up 3 bases and J gave up 3 bases; unmatched junction bases: 11. Per the germline V gene, CDR1 is SGDLS and CDR2 is YYNGEE. The CDR3 sequence is 16 residues long. The DNA of the CDR3 is TGTGCCAGCAGCGCCACGACAGGGTTTGGGGACACTGAAGCTTTCTTT. It translates to CASSATTGFGDTEAFF.

The chain is built from TRBV30 and TRBJ1-2, with D tentatively TRBD1 (5 bases). The CDR3 has 12 residues. The V end lost 1 base, the J end lost 8 bases, and 11 bases lay between the germline ends. Germline-derived CDR1 and CDR2 are GTSNPN and SVGIG (reference sequence). Written as DNA, the CDR3 is TGTGCCTGGAGTGCGACAGTCGGGGGCTACACCTTC. Protein: CAWSATVGGYTF.

The chain uses TRBV6-1 and TRBJ2-7, with TRBD2 identical over 12 bases. Trimming removed 4 bases from V and 2 bases from J; junction bases left unmatched: 12. The CDR3 runs 18 residues. From germline, CDR1 is MNHNS and CDR2 SASEGT. CDR3 nucleotide sequence: TGTGCCAGCAGTGGGCTTGCTAGCGGGAGGGAGTCCCCCTACGAGCAGTACTTC. Amino acids: CASSGLASGRESPYEQYF.

A few counts support this clone. The chain joins TRBV11-2 to TRBJ2-3; tentative D call: TRBD1 (6 bases). This CDR3 has 15 residues. The germline CDR1 and CDR2 sequences are SGHAT and FQNNGV. Trimming took off 5 bases at V and 0 bases at J, with 12 bases between the two ends. CDR3 loop: CASSPRTASTDTQYF. CDR3 DNA sequence: TGTGCCAGCAGCCCTAGGACAGCTAGCACAGATACGCAGTATTTT.

The gene calls are TRBV11-2 and TRBJ2-7; D uncertain. The CDR3 consists of 13 residues. With 1 base removed from V and 2 bases from J, the gap between germline ends came to 6 bases. Germline CDR1 SGHAT, CDR2 FQNNGV. The CDR3 region has the DNA TGTGCCAGCAGCTTAGGCAGTACCTACGAGCAGTACTTC. Translating it yields CASSLGSTYEQYF.

This chain connects TRBV27 to TRBJ2-7; D is perhaps TRBD1 (5 bases). Between the trimmed V and J ends, which lost 3 bases and 6 bases, there was a span of 15 bases. The germline gives CDR1 MNHEY, CDR2 SMNVEV (reference sequence). The length of the CDR3 is 14 residues. This chain's CDR3 is CASSFRGPLGEQYV. CDR3 in DNA: TGTGCCAGCAGTTTTAGGGGTCCCCTCGGCGAGCAGTACGTC.

The table lists this clone with a count of one. The chain combines TRBV7-2 with TRBJ2-2, with D possibly being TRBD1 (6 bases). The CDR3 length is 16 residues. Germline values: CDR1 SGHTA, CDR2 FQGNSA. V gave up 0 bases and J gave up 2 bases, with 10 bases separating them. The CDR3 here is CASSLAPRGNTGELFF. In DNA form, the CDR3 reads TGTGCCAGCAGCTTAGCGCCCAGGGGTAACACCGGGGAGCTGTTTTTT.